These 18 T cell receptor beta chains share one sample of origin, sequenced in a study of T cells in Graves' hyperthyroidism and ophthalmopathy (dated by TCRdb to about 2019). Receptor amplification or capture employed multiplex PCR. The data were produced on an Illumina HiSeq 2000. TCR beta CDR3 regions were amplified from RNA transcripts. The TCR CDR3 was subjected to a first round of RT-PCR using the HTBI primer set and the Qiagen OneStep RT-PCR kit. The public sequencing data were trimmed at Q25 with fastp and processed into clonotypes with MiXCR by TCRdb, which kept only in-frame beta chains. Entries that share a CDR3 protein sequence are merged under the most common genes and DNA. The sample data list more than 500,000 distinct CDR3 sequences, and roughly 14% of these were observed just once. Together, the top ten hold around 4% of the sample. The sample was blood. The receptor source for this set is a woman in her thirties or forties with Graves' ophthalmopathy.

This clonotype came up many times. The rearrangement links TRBV7-8 to TRBJ2-2; TRBD2 agrees at 7 bases. The CDR3 consists of 16 residues. V lost 4 bases and J lost 1; bases outside the gene matches: 6. Germline CDR1 and CDR2: SGHVS and FQNEAQ. The CDR3 nucleotides are TGTGCCAGCAGCTCCTGGTCTAGCGGGAACACCGGGGAGCTGTTTTTT. Its protein is CASSSWSSGNTGELFF.

This clonotype was observed many times. The rearrangement joins TRBV29-1 to TRBJ2-2; D unresolved. CDR3 length: 12 amino acids. The germline V gene encodes CDR1 SQVTM and CDR2 ANQGSEA. The ends were cut back, 4 bases at V and 6 bases at J, with 9 bases in the middle. Here the CDR3 DNA reads TGCAGCGTTGCTCGCCCGGCCGGGGAGCTGTTTTTT. Protein product: CSVARPAGELFF.

This clonotype was observed a few times. The chain joins TRBV13 to TRBJ2-7, with a weak D call TRBD2 (7 bases). V gave up 5 bases and J gave up 0 bases, with 20 bases separating them. There are 17 residues in the CDR3. The germline V gene has CDR1 PRHDT and CDR2 FYEKMQ (reference sequence). The CDR3 region is CASSPSTGRGSSYEQYF. DNA for the CDR3: TGTGCCAGCAGCCCCTCTACGGGGAGGGGGAGCTCCTACGAGCAGTACTTC.

This clonotype has just a few counts. This chain links TRBV4-2 with TRBJ2-5; D ambiguous. V gave up 0 bases and J gave up 4 bases, with 12 bases separating them. Per the germline V gene, CDR1 is LGHNA and CDR2 is YNFKEQ. This CDR3 region has 15 residues. In DNA, the CDR3 is TGTGCCAGCAGCCAAGATAAACAACCTGGAGAGACCCAGTACTTC. It yields the protein CASSQDKQPGETQYF.

This clonotype was observed at least ten times. This chain links TRBV28 with TRBJ1-1; TRBD1 might be the D (5 bases). CDR3 size: 16 residues. Per germline, CDR1 MDHEN and CDR2 SYDVKM. Trimming cost V 1 base and J 4 bases, with 16 bases left between them. CDR3 sequence reads: CASSLYGAGSGTEAFF. The CDR3, as DNA: TGTGCCAGCAGTTTATATGGGGCTGGATCCGGCACTGAAGCTTTCTTT.

Details on this clonotype: Since a much larger clone is just one base distant, this may be a read error. The rearrangement links TRBV18 to TRBJ2-7; 12 bases align to TRBD1. Germline V gene lookup returns CDR1 KGHSH and CDR2 LQKENI. The CDR3 is 14 residues long. Here the CDR3 DNA reads TGTACCAGCTCGACGGGACAGGGGGCTGGAGAGCAGTACTTC. Encoded protein: CTSSTGQGAGEQYF.

The chain carries TRBV15 and TRBJ1-1; 7 bases fit TRBD1. Germline lookup yields CDR1 LNHNV and CDR2 YYDKDF (reference sequence). CDR3 length: 14 residues. V was pared by 1 base and J by 4 bases, with 3 bases of the junction left unmatched. The CDR3 bases are TGTGCCACCAGCAGAGGACAGGGAGGCACTGAAGCTTTCTTT. Its translation: CATSRGQGGTEAFF.

This clonotype was detected ten times or more. This chain joins TRBV29-1 and TRBJ2-7; D call uncertain. V was shortened by 5 bases and J by 4 bases, with 9 bases between the two germline ends. The CDR3 sequence is 11 residues long. Germline CDR1 is SQVTM and CDR2 is ANQGSEA. The CDR3, as DNA: TGCAGCGTTCTCAGCAAGTACGAGCAGTACTTC. It is translated as CSVLSKYEQYF.

V is TRBV12-3 or TRBV12-4 and J is TRBJ2-7, with TRBD2 matching 9 bases. This CDR3 comprises 15 residues. J was trimmed by 3 bases and V by 2 bases; bases with no gene match: 5. CDR3 in DNA: TGTGCCAGCAGTTTACTAGCGGGATGGGTCTACGAGCAGTACTTC. Its protein is CASSLLAGWVYEQYF.

This clonotype has at least ten counts. The chain has TRBV5-1 and TRBJ2-7, with 11 bases matching TRBD1. Germline V gene data show CDR1 as SGHRS and CDR2 as YFSETQ. The CDR3 covers 14 residues. The junction had 6 bases not matched to a gene; V was cut back by 3 bases and J by 7 bases. CDR3 region: CASSSGQGAGEQYF. CDR3 nucleotide sequence: TGCGCCAGCAGCTCCGGACAGGGGGCTGGTGAGCAGTACTTC.

The chain links TRBV5-4 to TRBJ2-2, with D possibly being TRBD1 (6 bases). In germline, CDR1 is SGHNT, CDR2 YYREEE (reference sequence). Trimming pared 3 bases from V and 5 bases from J, leaving 14 bases between. CDR3 length equals 15 residues. DNA for the CDR3: TGTGCCAGCAGCTGGGGGCTAGCTGAAACCGGGGAGCTGTTTTTT. It yields the protein CASSWGLAETGELFF.

This clonotype was picked up many times. V usage is TRBV7-9 and J usage is TRBJ2-6; no firm D call. The CDR3 length is 14 residues. Germline V gives CDR1 SEHNR, CDR2 FQNEAQ (reference sequence). Trimming took off 0 bases at V and 4 bases at J, with 4 bases between the two ends. The CDR3 coding sequence is TGTGCCAGCAGCTTAGCGCTCGGGGCCAACGTCCTGACTTTC. Protein product: CASSLALGANVLTF.

By frequency in the sample, this clonotype is medium-sized. The CDR3 DNA reads as TGTGCCAGCAGCCCGGGACTAGCGGAGTCCTACGAGCAGTACTTC. This encodes CASSPGLAESYEQYF. V is TRBV12-3 or TRBV12-4 and J is TRBJ2-7; 11 bases agree with TRBD2. The CDR3 spans 15 residues. The J segment lost 1 base and the V segment lost 6 bases, leaving 5 bases of the junction unmatched.

This clonotype has ten or more counts. The chain uses TRBV15 and TRBJ1-1; a possible D gene is TRBD1 (6 bases). The CDR3 sequence is 15 residues long. Germline V gene data show CDR1 as LNHNV and CDR2 as YYDKDF (reference sequence). V was cut by 4 bases and J by 5 bases, with 17 bases left in between. The CDR3 is CATSTQTGGGTEAFF. The CDR3 DNA sequence: TGTGCCACCAGCACCCAGACAGGAGGGGGGACTGAAGCTTTCTTT.

This clonotype was observed at least ten times. V is TRBV28 and J is TRBJ2-7; possibly TRBD1 or TRBD2 for D (5 bases each). This CDR3 contains 18 residues. Per the germline V gene, CDR1 is MDHEN and CDR2 is SYDVKM. V gave up 6 bases and J gave up 2 bases, with 26 bases separating them. In DNA, the CDR3 is TGTGCCAGCAGGGACACCACCTATACGATCGGGATACCCTACGAGCAGTACTTC. This sequence encodes CASRDTTYTIGIPYEQYF.

This clonotype appeared many times. This chain links TRBV29-1 with TRBJ2-5; TRBD1 is a possible D gene (6 bases). Germline-derived CDR1 and CDR2 are SQVTM and ANQGSEA. The CDR3 spans 12 residues. Trimming took 0 bases from V and 5 from J, leaving 7 bases between them. The CDR3: CSVEEQGETQYF. CDR3 nucleotide sequence: TGCAGCGTTGAAGAACAGGGTGAGACCCAGTACTTC.

At least ten counts were recorded for this clonotype. The J gene is TRBJ2-5, the V gene TRBV9, with D perhaps matching TRBD1 (5 bases). The CDR3 is 11 residues long. The germline V and J ends were trimmed by 4 bases and 7 bases, with 8 bases remaining between them. CDR1 and CDR2 from the germline V gene are SGDLS and YYNGEE. Here the CDR3 DNA reads TGTGCCAGCAGCTCTACAGGGACCCAGTACTTC. Amino acid sequence: CASSSTGTQYF.

This clonotype was seen repeatedly, ten times or more. The CDR3 DNA follows: TGTGCCAGCAGCTCTAGCAGGGATACGGCAAGCGGAAGGACCCAGTACTTC. As protein: CASSSSRDTASGRTQYF. The chain recombines TRBV11-1 with TRBJ2-5; D may correspond to TRBD1 or TRBD2 (5 bases each). This CDR3 comprises 17 residues. Trimming took 4 bases from V and 7 from J, leaving 25 bases between them. CDR1 and CDR2 from the germline V gene are SGHAT and FQDESV (reference sequence).